These 9 T cell receptor beta chains share one sample of origin, sequenced in a study of blood T cells in healthy people across ages. Primed by a sample-barcoded 5' primer and a J-beta primer mix, a second PCR proceeded for about 6 to 12 cycles. Each CDR3 protein is one row after TCRdb ran MiXCR on the 5' RACE reads. Of some 690,000 distinct CDR3 sequences listed, around a fifth are singletons. The sequenced sample consisted of blood. The receptors were sampled from a man between 65 and 85 years old in good health.

The V gene is TRBV29-1, the J gene TRBJ1-3, with TRBD1 as a possible D gene (5 bases). V was cut by 4 bases and J by 1 base, with 11 bases left in between. CDR1 SQVTM and CDR2 ANQGSEA come from the germline V gene. The CDR3 sequence is 14 residues long. CDR3 protein: CSVARGSSGNTIYF. DNA of the CDR3: TGCAGCGTTGCAAGGGGCTCATCTGGAAACACCATATATTTT.

This chain links TRBV5-6 with TRBJ2-5; 8 bases fit TRBD1. Losses at the gene ends were 4 bases for V and 1 base for J; bases not matched to a gene: 6. CDR3 size: 15 residues. Germline V lookup: CDR1 SGHDT, CDR2 YYEEEE. CDR3 bases: TGTGCCAGCAGCCCGTACAGGGGGTTCCAAGAGACCCAGTACTTC. The encoded protein is CASSPYRGFQETQYF.

This clonotype has a single count. The CDR3, as DNA: TGTGCCAGCAGCCAAAGTACAGGGGCACGGGATACGCAGTATTTT. Its translation: CASSQSTGARDTQYF. The gene calls are TRBV14 and TRBJ2-3; 7 nucleotides align to TRBD1. Germline CDR1 reads SGHDN; CDR2 reads FVKESK. CDR3 length equals 15 residues. Unmatched junction bases numbered 8, after V lost 2 bases and J lost 6 bases.

This clonotype was recorded a few times. Mismatch with germline at one junction end may stem from a read error. In DNA, the CDR3 is TGCAGCGTCGAAGCGGGAGGGCAAGGCAATGAGCAGTTCTTC. The encoded protein is CSVEAGGQGNEQFF. The chain uses TRBV29-1 and TRBJ2-1; 10 bases fit TRBD2. Germline V gene lookup returns CDR1 SQVTM and CDR2 ANQGSEA. The CDR3 length is 14 residues.

The sample holds a few counts of this clonotype. This chain connects TRBV29-1 to TRBJ1-2; no clear D. The V and J ends lost 4 bases and 2 bases respectively, with 8 bases between them. This CDR3 is built from 12 residues. The germline V gene has CDR1 SQVTM and CDR2 ANQGSEA. In nucleotides, the CDR3 is TGCAGCGTTGGGATAGGCAACTATGGCTACACCTTC. Its protein is CSVGIGNYGYTF.

This chain connects TRBV5-4 to TRBJ2-5; no clear D gene. The V gene lost 4 bases and the J gene lost 2 bases, with 15 bases spanning the gap. Per germline, CDR1 SGHNT and CDR2 YYREEE (reference sequence). This CDR3 region has 15 residues. CDR3 sequence (DNA): TGTGCCAGCAGCCCGTCGGCCAAACAGCAAGAGACCCAGTACTTC. Translation gives CASSPSAKQQETQYF.

The chain has TRBV14 and TRBJ1-3; no firm D call. V shed 2 bases and J shed 11 bases, with 13 bases lying between them. The germline V gene encodes CDR1 SGHDN and CDR2 FVKESK. This CDR3 spans 13 amino acids. The CDR3 spells CASSQRTGRSIYF. CDR3 DNA sequence: TGTGCCAGCAGCCAAAGGACCGGGCGCTCCATATATTTT.

This rearrangement joins TRBV9 to TRBJ2-2, with 14 nucleotides matching TRBD2. This CDR3 is 17 amino acids long. Trimming took 2 bases from V and 0 from J; bases not matched to a gene: 0. CDR1 is SGDLS, CDR2 YYNGEE, per germline. In DNA form, the CDR3 reads TGTGCCAGCAGCGTGGGACTAGCGGGAGCGAACACCGGGGAGCTGTTTTTT. Translated, it gives CASSVGLAGANTGELFF.

This clonotype was seen only a few times. CDR3 sequence reads: CASRPGSGNIQYF. Here the CDR3 DNA reads TGTGCCAGCAGGCCCGGATCAGGGAACATTCAGTACTTC. This chain joins TRBV7-2 and TRBJ2-4, with a tentative D call TRBD1 (5 bases). Germline V lookup: CDR1 SGHTA, CDR2 FQGNSA. The CDR3 runs 13 residues. V lost 6 bases to trimming and J lost 7 bases, with 13 bases between them.